This entry features one TCR beta chain sequence. This specimen belongs to a study of CD8 T cells in Susac syndrome. The study sequenced TCR beta in blood CD8+ and CD4+ T cells. Included as multiple sclerosis controls were treatment-naive patients who had stable or active relapsing-remitting disease. TEMRA cells were enriched by FACS, and CD4+ and CD8+ T cells were negatively isolated. From germline, CDR1 is MGHRA and CDR2 YSYEKL. This CDR3 region has 12 residues. V dropped 1 base and J dropped 12 bases, with 10 bases sitting between them. RNA was extracted with the RNeasy kit, and a quantity of roughly 0.45 to 1 ug was reverse transcribed using random hexamers. The authors amplified TCR beta CDR3 across 54 Vbeta and 13 Jbeta using immunoSEQ multiplex PCR. Using its own MiXCR run on the immunoSEQ multiplex PCR reads, TCRdb lists one record per CDR3 protein. The profile shows around 170,000 distinct CDR3 sequences, approximately 95% of them singletons.

The clonotype originates from a human donor with multiple sclerosis. The chain links TRBV4-1 to TRBJ2-1; D possibly uses TRBD1 or TRBD2 (5 bases each). The specimen was CD8+ T cells from PBMCs. This chain's CDR3 is CASSQVGALQFF. The CDR3 coding sequence is TGCGCCAGCAGCCAAGTCGGGGCTCTGCAGTTCTTC.